The T cell receptor beta chain described here comes from a study of cytomegalovirus exposure and HLA in healthy donors. Study-level findings and limits: Earlier findings revealed that most TCR beta V segments proved productive either about 87% or about 30% of the time. Among the most significant clusters, several appeared linked to common viral pathogens in a later analysis.

PCR employed 60 Vbeta and 13 Jbeta primers. Clones were read by immunoSEQ multiplex PCR, and TCRdb kept only the in-frame ones, dropping some. This sample has 90,000 to 110,000 clones, with roughly 69% found just once. On this clone itself: No antigen is known for it.

V was pared by 6 bases and J by 1 base, with 20 bases between. The CDR3 length is 17 residues. From germline, CDR1 is MNHEY and CDR2 SMNVEV (reference sequence). The chain carries TRBV27 and TRBJ2-3, with D maybe TRBD1 (6 bases). The clonotype was recovered from a woman in her 70s in good health and CMV-seropositive. Sequencing input: PBMCs. CDR3 sequence: CASSIRATGIGTDTQYF. The CDR3 DNA sequence: TGTGCCAGCAGCATACGGGCAACAGGGATCGGCACAGATACGCAGTATTTT.